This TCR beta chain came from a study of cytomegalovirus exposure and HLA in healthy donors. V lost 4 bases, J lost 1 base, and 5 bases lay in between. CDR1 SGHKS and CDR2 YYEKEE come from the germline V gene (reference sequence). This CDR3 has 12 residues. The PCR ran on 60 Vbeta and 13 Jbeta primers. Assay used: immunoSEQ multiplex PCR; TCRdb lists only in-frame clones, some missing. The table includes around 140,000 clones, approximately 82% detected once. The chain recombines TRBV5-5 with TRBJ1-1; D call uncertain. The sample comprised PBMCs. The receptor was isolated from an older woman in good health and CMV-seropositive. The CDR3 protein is CASSLRNTEAFF. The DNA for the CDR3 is TGTGCCAGCAGCCTGAGGAACACTGAAGCTTTCTTT.